The T cell receptor beta chain under discussion was sequenced for a study of T cell changes during pregnancy in multiple sclerosis. Clones were sequenced by immunoSEQ multiplex PCR, and TCRdb holds only the in-frame ones, with some missing. In the table there are 40,000 to 55,000 clones, less than 95% of which are singletons. CDR3 length equals 15 residues. Trimming cost V 5 bases and J 7 bases; bases outside gene matches: 8. CDR1 MNHEY and CDR2 SMNVEV come from the germline V gene (reference sequence). The chain employs TRBV27 and TRBJ2-2; 9 bases are a match to TRBD1. The clonotype comes from a female donor with multiple sclerosis, enrolled in a pregnancy study. The specimen comprised CD4+ T cells from peripheral blood mononuclear cells, sampled in the third trimester of pregnancy. The CDR3 DNA reads as TGTGCCAGCAGTCTCTTACAGGGGGCGGGCGGGGAGCTGTTTTTT. Its translation: CASSLLQGAGGELFF.